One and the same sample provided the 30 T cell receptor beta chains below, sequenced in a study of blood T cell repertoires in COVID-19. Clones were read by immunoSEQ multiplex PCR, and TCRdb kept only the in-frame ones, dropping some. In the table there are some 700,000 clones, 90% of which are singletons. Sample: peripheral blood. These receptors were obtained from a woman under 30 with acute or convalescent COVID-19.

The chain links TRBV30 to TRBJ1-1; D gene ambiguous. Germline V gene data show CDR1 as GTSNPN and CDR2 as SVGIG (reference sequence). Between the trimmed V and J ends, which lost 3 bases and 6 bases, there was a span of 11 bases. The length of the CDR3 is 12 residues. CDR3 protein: CAWSREVAEAFF. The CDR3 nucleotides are TGTGCCTGGAGCCGGGAAGTCGCTGAAGCTTTCTTT.

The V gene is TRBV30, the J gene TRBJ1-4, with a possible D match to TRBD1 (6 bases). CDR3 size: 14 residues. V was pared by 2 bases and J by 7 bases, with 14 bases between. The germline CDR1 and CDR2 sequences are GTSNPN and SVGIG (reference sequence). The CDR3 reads CAWSHRDVGEKLFF. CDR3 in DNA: TGTGCCTGGAGTCACAGGGATGTGGGTGAAAAACTGTTTTTT.

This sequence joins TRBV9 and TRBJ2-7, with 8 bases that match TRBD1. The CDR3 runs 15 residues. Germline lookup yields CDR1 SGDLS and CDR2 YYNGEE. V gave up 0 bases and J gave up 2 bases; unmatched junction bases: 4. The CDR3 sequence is CASSVAPGGPYEQYF. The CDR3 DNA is TGTGCCAGCAGCGTAGCTCCAGGGGGCCCCTACGAGCAGTACTTC.

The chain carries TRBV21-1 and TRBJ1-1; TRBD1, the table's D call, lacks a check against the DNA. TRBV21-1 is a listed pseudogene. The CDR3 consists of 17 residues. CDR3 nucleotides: TGTGCCAGCAGCAAAGCTGAAAAGACAGAAATGAACACTGAAGCTTTCTTT. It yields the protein CASSKAEKTEMNTEAFF.

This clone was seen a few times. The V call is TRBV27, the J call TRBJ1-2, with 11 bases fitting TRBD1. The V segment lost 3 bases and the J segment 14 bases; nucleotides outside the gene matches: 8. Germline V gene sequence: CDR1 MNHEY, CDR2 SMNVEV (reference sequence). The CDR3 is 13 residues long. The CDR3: CASSLGQGVSLTF. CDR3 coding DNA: TGTGCCAGCAGTTTGGGACAGGGGGTTTCGTTAACCTTC.

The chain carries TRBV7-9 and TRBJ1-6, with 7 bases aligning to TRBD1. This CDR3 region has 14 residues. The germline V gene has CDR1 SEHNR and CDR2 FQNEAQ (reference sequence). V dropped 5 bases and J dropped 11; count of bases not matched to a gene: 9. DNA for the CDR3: TGTGCCAGCAGCGCGTCAGGGGGTGTTACACCCCTCCACTTT. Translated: CASSASGGVTPLHF.

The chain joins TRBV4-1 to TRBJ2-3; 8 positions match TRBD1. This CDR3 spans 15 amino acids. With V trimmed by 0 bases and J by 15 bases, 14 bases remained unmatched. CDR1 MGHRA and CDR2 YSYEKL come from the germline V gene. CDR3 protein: CASSQETSPGQAEYF. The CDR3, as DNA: TGCGCCAGCAGCCAAGAGACAAGTCCGGGACAGGCAGAATATTTT.

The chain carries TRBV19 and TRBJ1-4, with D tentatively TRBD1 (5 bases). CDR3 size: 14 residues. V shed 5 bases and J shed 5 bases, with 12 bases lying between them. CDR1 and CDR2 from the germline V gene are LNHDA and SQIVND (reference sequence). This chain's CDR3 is CASSPGRGNEKLFF. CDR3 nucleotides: TGTGCCAGTAGTCCTGGGAGGGGAAATGAAAAACTGTTTTTT.

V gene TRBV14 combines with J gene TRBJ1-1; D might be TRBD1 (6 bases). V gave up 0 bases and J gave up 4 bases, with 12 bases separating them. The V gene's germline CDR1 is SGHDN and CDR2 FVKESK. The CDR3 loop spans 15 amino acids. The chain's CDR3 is CASSQDWNRVTEAFF. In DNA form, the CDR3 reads TGTGCCAGCAGCCAAGATTGGAACAGGGTCACTGAAGCTTTCTTT.

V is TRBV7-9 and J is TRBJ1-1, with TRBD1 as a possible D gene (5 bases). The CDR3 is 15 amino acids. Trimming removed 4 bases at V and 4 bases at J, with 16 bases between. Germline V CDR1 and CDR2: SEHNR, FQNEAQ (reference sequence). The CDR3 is CASSSQTQGSTEAFF. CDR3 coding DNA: TGTGCCAGCAGCTCCCAAACCCAGGGTTCCACTGAAGCTTTCTTT.

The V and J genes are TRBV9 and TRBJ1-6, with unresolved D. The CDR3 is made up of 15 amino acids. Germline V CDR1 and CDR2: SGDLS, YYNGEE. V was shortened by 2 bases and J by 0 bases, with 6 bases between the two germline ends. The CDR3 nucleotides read TGTGCCAGCAGCGTGGAGAGCTCCTATAATTCACCCCTCCACTTT. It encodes CASSVESSYNSPLHF.

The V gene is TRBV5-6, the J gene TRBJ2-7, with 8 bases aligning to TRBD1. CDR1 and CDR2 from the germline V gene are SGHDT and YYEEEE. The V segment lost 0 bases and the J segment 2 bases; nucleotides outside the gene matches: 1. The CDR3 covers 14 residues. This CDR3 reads CASSLVQGAYEQYF. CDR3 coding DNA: TGTGCCAGCAGCTTGGTACAGGGGGCCTACGAGCAGTACTTC.

The CDR3 region has the DNA TGTGCCAGCAGTCGAATGCCCGGGACAGACACCTACGAGCAGTACTTC. Protein: CASSRMPGTDTYEQYF. The rearrangement joins TRBV6-6 to TRBJ2-7; 7 nucleotides match TRBD1. Looked up from germline, CDR1 is MNHNY and CDR2 is SVGAGI (reference sequence). The CDR3 consists of 16 residues. V gave up 5 bases and J gave up 2 bases; unmatched junction bases: 12.

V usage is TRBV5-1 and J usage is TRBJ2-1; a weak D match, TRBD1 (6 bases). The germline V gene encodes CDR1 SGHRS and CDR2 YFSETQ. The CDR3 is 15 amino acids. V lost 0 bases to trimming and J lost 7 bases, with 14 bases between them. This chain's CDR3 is CASSLVAGDVNEQFF. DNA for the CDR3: TGCGCCAGCAGCTTGGTGGCAGGGGATGTTAATGAGCAGTTCTTC.

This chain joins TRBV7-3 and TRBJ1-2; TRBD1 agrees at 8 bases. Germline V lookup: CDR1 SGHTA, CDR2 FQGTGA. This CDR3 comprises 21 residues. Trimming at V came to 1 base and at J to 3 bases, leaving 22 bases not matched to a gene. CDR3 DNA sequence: TGTGCCAGCAGCTTAAGCGGGGGAATTAAGCCCGGACAGGGTTTGGACTATGGCTACACCTTC. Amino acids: CASSLSGGIKPGQGLDYGYTF.

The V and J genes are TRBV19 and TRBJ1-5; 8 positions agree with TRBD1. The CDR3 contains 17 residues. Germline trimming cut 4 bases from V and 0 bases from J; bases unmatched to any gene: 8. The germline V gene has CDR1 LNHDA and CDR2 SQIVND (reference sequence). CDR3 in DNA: TGTGCCAGTAGTACCCTAGACAGGGGCCGTAGCAATCAGCCCCAGCATTTT. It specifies CASSTLDRGRSNQPQHF.

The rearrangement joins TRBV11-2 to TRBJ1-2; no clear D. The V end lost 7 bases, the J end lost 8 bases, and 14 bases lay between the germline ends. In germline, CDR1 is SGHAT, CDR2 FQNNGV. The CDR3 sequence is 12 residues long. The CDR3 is CASTDSINGYTF. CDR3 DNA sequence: TGTGCCAGCACCGACTCCATCAACGGCTACACCTTC.

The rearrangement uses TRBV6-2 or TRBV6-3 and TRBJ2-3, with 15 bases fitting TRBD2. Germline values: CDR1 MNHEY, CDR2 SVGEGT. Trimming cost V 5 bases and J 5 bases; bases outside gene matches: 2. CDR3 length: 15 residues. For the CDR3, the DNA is TGTGCCAGCAGTCGGACTAGCGGGGGGGGAGATACGCAGTATTTT. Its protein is CASSRTSGGGDTQYF.

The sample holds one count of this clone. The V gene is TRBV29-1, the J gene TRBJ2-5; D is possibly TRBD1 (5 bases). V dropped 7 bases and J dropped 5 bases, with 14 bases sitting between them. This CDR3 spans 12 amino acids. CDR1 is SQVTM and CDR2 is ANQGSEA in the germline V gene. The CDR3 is CSAEAGYETQYF. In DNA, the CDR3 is TGCAGCGCCGAGGCAGGGTACGAGACCCAGTACTTC.

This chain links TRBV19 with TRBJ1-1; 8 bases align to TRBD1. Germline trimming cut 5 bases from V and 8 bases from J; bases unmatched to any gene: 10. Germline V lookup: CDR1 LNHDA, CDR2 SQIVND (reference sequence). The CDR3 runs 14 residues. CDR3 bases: TGTGCCAGTAGTCCGTGGACGTCAGGGGGCGAAGCTTTCTTT. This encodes CASSPWTSGGEAFF.

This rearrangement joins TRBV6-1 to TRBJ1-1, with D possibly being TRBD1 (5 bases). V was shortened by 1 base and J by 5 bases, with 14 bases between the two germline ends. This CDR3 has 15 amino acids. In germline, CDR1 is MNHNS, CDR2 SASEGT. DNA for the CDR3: TGTGCCAGCAGTGAAGGTCTCAGGGTCAGAACTGAAGCTTTCTTT. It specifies CASSEGLRVRTEAFF.

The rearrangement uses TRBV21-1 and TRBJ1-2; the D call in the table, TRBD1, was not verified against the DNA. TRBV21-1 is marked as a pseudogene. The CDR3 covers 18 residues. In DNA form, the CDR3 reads TGTGCCAGCAGCAAAGCGTGCGGGACAGGGGGGCGGCTAAGGGGCTACACCTTC. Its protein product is CASSKACGTGGRLRGYTF.

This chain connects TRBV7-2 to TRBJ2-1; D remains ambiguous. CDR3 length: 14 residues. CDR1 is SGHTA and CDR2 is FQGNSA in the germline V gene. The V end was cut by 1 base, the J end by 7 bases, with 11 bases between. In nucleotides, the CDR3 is TGTGCCAGCAGCTTAGTCCTCCTCCGGAATGAGCAGTTCTTC. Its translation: CASSLVLLRNEQFF.

CDR3 region: CASSDGSQIAKNIQYF. CDR3 sequence (DNA): TGCGCCAGCTCTGACGGGAGCCAAATAGCCAAAAACATTCAGTACTTC. The rearrangement links TRBV10-2 to TRBJ2-4; possible D gene TRBD2, 6 bases. The CDR3 totals 16 residues. CDR1 WSHSY and CDR2 SAAADI come from the germline V gene. The V end was cut by 8 bases, the J end by 0 bases, with 17 bases between.

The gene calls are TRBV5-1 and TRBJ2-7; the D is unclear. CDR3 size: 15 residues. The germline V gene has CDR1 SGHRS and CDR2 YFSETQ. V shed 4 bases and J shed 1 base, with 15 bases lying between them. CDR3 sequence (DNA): TGCGCCAGCAGCCCTCAGGTAGGTGGGTCCTACGAGCAGTACTTC. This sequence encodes CASSPQVGGSYEQYF. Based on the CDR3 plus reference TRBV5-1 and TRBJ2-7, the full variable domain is KAGVTQTPRYLIKTRGQQVTLSCSPISGHRSVSWYQQTPGQGLQFLFEYFSETQRNKGNFPGRFSGRQFSNSRSEMNVSTLELGDSALYLCASSPQVGGSYEQYFGPGTRLTVT.

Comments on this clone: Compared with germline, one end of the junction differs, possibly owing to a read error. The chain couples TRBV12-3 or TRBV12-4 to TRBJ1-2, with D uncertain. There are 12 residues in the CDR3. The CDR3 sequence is CASSLLSGISYF. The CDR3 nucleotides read TGTGCCAGCAGTTTACTTTCCGGGATCTCGTACTTC.

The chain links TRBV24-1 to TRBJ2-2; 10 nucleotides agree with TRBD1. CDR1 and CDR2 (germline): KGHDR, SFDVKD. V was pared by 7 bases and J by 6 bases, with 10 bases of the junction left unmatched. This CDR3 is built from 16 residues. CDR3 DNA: TGTGCCACCAGCAATATAGGGACAGGGGCTCCCGGGGAGCTGTTTTTT. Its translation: CATSNIGTGAPGELFF.

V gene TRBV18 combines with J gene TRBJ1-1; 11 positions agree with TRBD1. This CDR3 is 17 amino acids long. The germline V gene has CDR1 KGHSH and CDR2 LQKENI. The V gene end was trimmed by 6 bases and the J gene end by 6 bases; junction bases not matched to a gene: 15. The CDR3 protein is CASSARLEDRGLAEAFF. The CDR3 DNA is TGTGCCAGCTCCGCCAGGCTAGAGGACAGGGGGCTCGCTGAAGCTTTCTTT.

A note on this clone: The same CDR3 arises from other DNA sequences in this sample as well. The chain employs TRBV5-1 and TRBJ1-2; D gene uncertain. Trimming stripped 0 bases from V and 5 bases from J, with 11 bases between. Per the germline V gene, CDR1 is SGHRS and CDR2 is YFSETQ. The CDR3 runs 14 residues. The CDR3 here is CASSLDPGGYGYTF. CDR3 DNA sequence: TGCGCCAGCAGCTTGGATCCAGGAGGGTATGGCTACACCTTC.

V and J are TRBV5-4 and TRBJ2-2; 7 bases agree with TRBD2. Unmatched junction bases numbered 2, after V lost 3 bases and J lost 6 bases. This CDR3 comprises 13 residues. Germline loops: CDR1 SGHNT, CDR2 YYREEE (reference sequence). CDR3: CASSWGGAGELFF. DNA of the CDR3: TGTGCCAGCAGCTGGGGAGGGGCCGGGGAGCTGTTTTTT.